These 28 T cell receptor beta chains were all obtained from the same sample, sequenced in a study of blood T cell repertoires in COVID-19 (dated by TCRdb to the early 2020s). Library prep was done by the immunoSEQ multiplex PCR assay. TCRdb retrieved this table from immuneACCESS and kept in-frame rearrangements only. Not all clones are present; in checked studies, unresolved V genes account for under half, and no reason is known for the remainder. The sample table contains about 220,000 clones; only one count was recorded for around 86% of them. The top ten constitute about 5% of the sample. The specimen sequenced was peripheral blood. Every receptor here comes from a human donor in a cohort sampled during active COVID-19.

The rearrangement joins TRBV7-8 to TRBJ1-1; 7 bases map to TRBD1. With 5 bases clipped from V and 1 base from J, the junction kept 4 bases outside the gene matches. Germline V gene data show CDR1 as SGHVS and CDR2 as FQNEAQ. This CDR3 spans 14 amino acids. The CDR3 DNA is TGTGCCAGCAGCCCAGGGGGTAAGAACACTGAAGCTTTCTTT. Its protein product is CASSPGGKNTEAFF.

The chain carries TRBV6-5 and TRBJ1-1, with D uncertain. The CDR3 extends over 12 amino acids. Germline V CDR1 and CDR2: MNHEY, SVGAGI. The germline V and J ends were trimmed by 0 bases and 5 bases, with 4 bases remaining between them. The CDR3 loop is CASSYSETEAFF. DNA of the CDR3: TGTGCCAGCAGTTACTCAGAGACTGAAGCTTTCTTT.

This clone has just one count. This chain uses TRBV6-5 with TRBJ2-7, with 8 bases identical to TRBD1. V dropped 8 bases and J dropped 7; count of bases not matched to a gene: 13. Germline values: CDR1 MNHEY, CDR2 SVGAGI. The CDR3 runs 14 residues. The CDR3 region is CASAIAGQGREQYF. CDR3 nucleotides: TGTGCCAGCGCCATCGCTGGACAGGGTAGGGAGCAGTACTTC.

This chain connects TRBV4-3 to TRBJ1-4; D uncertain. Germline V CDR1 and CDR2: LGHNA, YSLEER. V gave up 6 bases and J gave up 7 bases, with 12 bases separating them. This CDR3 is 13 amino acids long. The CDR3, as DNA: TGCGCCAGCAGAAAAGTAAACGGTGAAAAACTGTTTTTT. It translates to CASRKVNGEKLFF.

V usage is TRBV30 and J usage is TRBJ1-1; D not resolved. CDR3 length equals 14 residues. The V gene lost 3 bases and the J gene lost 8 bases, with 19 bases spanning the gap. Germline V lookup: CDR1 GTSNPN, CDR2 SVGIG (reference sequence). CDR3 coding DNA: TGTGCCTGGAGGCCTAGGAGGGTATCAGGCGAAGCTTTCTTT. Protein sequence: CAWRPRRVSGEAFF.

The chain uses TRBV28 and TRBJ2-7, with 11 bases matching TRBD2. V lost 3 bases, J lost 2 bases, and 3 bases stayed unmatched. CDR3 size: 15 residues. CDR1 is MDHEN and CDR2 is SYDVKM in the germline V gene. DNA of the CDR3: TGTGCCAGCAGTTTCCTAGCGGGAGGTACCTACGAGCAGTACTTC. Translated: CASSFLAGGTYEQYF.

The chain has TRBV4-1 and TRBJ2-2; 7 bases line up with TRBD2. Germline V CDR1 and CDR2: MGHRA, YSYEKL. V gave up 6 bases and J gave up 4 bases; unmatched junction bases: 5. The CDR3 is 14 residues long. The CDR3 sequence is CASSPSGGTGELFF. In DNA, the CDR3 is TGCGCCAGCAGTCCCTCGGGGGGCACCGGGGAGCTGTTTTTT.

V is TRBV12-3 or TRBV12-4 and J is TRBJ2-7, with D possibly being TRBD2 (6 bases). This CDR3 contains 13 residues. V was clipped by 4 bases and J by 2 bases, with 9 bases between them. DNA for the CDR3: TGTGCCAGCAGTTCCGCGGGGACCTACGAGCAGTACTTC. Amino acid sequence: CASSSAGTYEQYF.

The sample holds a few counts of this clone. V and J are TRBV19 and TRBJ1-2, with a possible D match to TRBD1 (5 bases). V was shortened by 10 bases and J by 6 bases, with 9 bases between the two germline ends. CDR3 length: 10 amino acids. Germline lookup yields CDR1 LNHDA and CDR2 SQIVND (reference sequence). The CDR3, as DNA: TGTGCCATTAGGGGAGATGGCTACACCTTC. Translating gives CAIRGDGYTF.

This chain links TRBV5-1 with TRBJ2-1; 10 bases fit TRBD2. The CDR3 extends over 15 amino acids. Germline loops: CDR1 SGHRS, CDR2 YFSETQ. V dropped 1 base and J dropped 9; count of bases not matched to a gene: 7. CDR3 DNA sequence: TGCGCCAGCAGCTTGATGAGCGGGAGGGCCTTTGAGCAGTTCTTC. It codes for CASSLMSGRAFEQFF.

The chain carries TRBV28 and TRBJ1-6; 10 positions agree with TRBD1. With V trimmed by 5 bases and J by 10 bases, 8 bases remained unmatched. The germline gives CDR1 MDHEN, CDR2 SYDVKM. The CDR3 runs to 15 residues. CDR3 amino acids: CASSKPGQGFSPLHF. The CDR3 nucleotides are TGTGCCAGCAGTAAACCGGGACAGGGGTTCTCACCCCTCCACTTT. The full variable domain, with the rest looked up from reference TRBV28 and TRBJ1-6, is DVKVTQSSRYLVKRTGEKVFLECVQDMDHENMFWYRQDPGLGLRLIYFSYDVKMKEKGDIPEGYSVSREKKERFSLILESASTNQTSMYLCASSKPGQGFSPLHFGNGTRLTVT.

The chain links TRBV7-5 to TRBJ2-3; the tabulated D call, TRBD1, remains unverified against the DNA. TRBV7-5 is a pseudogene segment. This CDR3 has 20 residues. The CDR3 loop is CARSSGQGLRDQEAKDTQYF. The CDR3 DNA sequence: TGTGCCAGAAGCTCGGGACAGGGCCTCCGGGACCAGGAAGCGAAAGATACGCAGTATTTT.

The chain joins TRBV6-5 to TRBJ1-1, with D maybe TRBD1 (6 bases). V lost 6 bases to trimming and J lost 4 bases, with 15 bases between them. CDR3 length: 14 residues. Germline V gene sequence: CDR1 MNHEY, CDR2 SVGAGI. The CDR3 protein is CASRLTGLGTEAFF. The CDR3 DNA reads as TGTGCCAGCAGACTCACAGGGCTGGGCACTGAAGCTTTCTTT.

The CDR3, as DNA: TGTGCCAGCATCCAGGATCCCACCGGGGAGCTGTTTTTT. Its translation: CASIQDPTGELFF. The chain combines TRBV6-6 with TRBJ2-2; D call uncertain. The germline V gene has CDR1 MNHNY and CDR2 SVGAGI (reference sequence). This CDR3 has 13 amino acids. Between the trimmed V and J ends, which lost 7 bases and 4 bases, there was a span of 10 bases.

The J gene is TRBJ2-6, the V gene TRBV27; 7 nucleotides match TRBD1. The CDR3 length is 15 residues. J lost 1 base, V lost 5 bases, and 2 bases had no gene match. Germline V CDR1 and CDR2: MNHEY, SMNVEV (reference sequence). Written as DNA, the CDR3 is TGTGCCAGCAGTCCGGGACAGTCTGGGGCCAACGTCCTGACTTTC. It codes for CASSPGQSGANVLTF.

This sequence joins TRBV24-1 and TRBJ1-1; the D gene is possibly TRBD1 (5 bases). This CDR3 has 13 amino acids. The V and J ends lost 12 bases and 0 bases respectively, with 13 bases between them. CDR1 KGHDR and CDR2 SFDVKD come from the germline V gene. This CDR3 is CASQGAMNTEAFF. The DNA for the CDR3 is TGTGCCTCTCAAGGGGCGATGAACACTGAAGCTTTCTTT.

V is TRBV4-3 and J is TRBJ2-7; D ambiguous. V dropped 0 bases and J dropped 2 bases, with 17 bases sitting between them. Germline CDR1 and CDR2: LGHNA and YSLEER. This CDR3 has 17 residues. The CDR3 protein is CASSQDFASLPPYEQYF. As DNA, the CDR3 is TGCGCCAGCAGCCAAGATTTTGCGAGTCTTCCCCCCTACGAGCAGTACTTC.

V and J are TRBV3-1 (or the pseudogene TRBV3-2) and TRBJ1-5, with 7 bases fitting TRBD1. Per germline, CDR1 LGHDT and CDR2 YNNKEL (reference sequence). The ends lost 1 base at V and 3 bases at J; junction bases unmatched: 6. The CDR3 is made up of 16 amino acids. The CDR3, as DNA: TGTGCCAGCAGCCAAGGGACAGGTGGGTTCAATCAGCCCCAGCATTTT. Its protein product is CASSQGTGGFNQPQHF.

This sequence joins TRBV7-8 and TRBJ1-1; D is perhaps TRBD1 (5 bases). CDR1 is SGHVS, CDR2 FQNEAQ, per germline. The CDR3 has 15 residues. V lost 2 bases and J lost 3, with 13 bases in between. CDR3 nucleotide sequence: TGTGCCAGCAGCTTACAGGGCGCCGGCTACACTGAAGCTTTCTTT. Protein sequence: CASSLQGAGYTEAFF.

The chain links TRBV7-9 to TRBJ1-1; D uncertain. Per germline, CDR1 SEHNR and CDR2 FQNEAQ (reference sequence). V lost 0 bases and J 0 bases, leaving 8 bases between the germline ends. The CDR3 runs 15 residues. The CDR3 region has the DNA TGTGCCAGCAGCTTAGCGGAGGGTATGAACACTGAAGCTTTCTTT. The encoded protein is CASSLAEGMNTEAFF.

The genes are TRBV18 and TRBJ1-5; the match to TRBD1 covers 8 bases. The trim removed 2 bases at V and 7 bases at J, leaving 4 bases unmatched. Germline loops: CDR1 KGHSH, CDR2 LQKENI. This CDR3 region has 14 residues. The CDR3 nucleotides are TGTGCCAGCTCACCAGTGACAGGGGTCCAGCCCCAGCATTTT. Its translation is CASSPVTGVQPQHF.

The chain joins TRBV6-5 to TRBJ1-1, with D unresolved. With 11 bases removed from V and 1 base from J, the gap between germline ends came to 11 bases. Germline loops: CDR1 MNHEY, CDR2 SVGAGI. The CDR3 contains 12 residues. The CDR3 DNA sequence: TGTGCCGGTCGACTGGGGAACACTGAAGCTTTCTTT. As protein: CAGRLGNTEAFF.

V usage is TRBV11-2 and J usage is TRBJ1-2, with a possible D match to TRBD1 (5 bases). The CDR3 is made up of 17 amino acids. From germline, CDR1 is SGHAT and CDR2 FQNNGV. V lost 1 base to trimming and J lost 4 bases, with 19 bases between them. The CDR3 reads CASSLVGTGSFLYGYTF. The CDR3 nucleotides are TGTGCCAGCAGCTTAGTGGGTACAGGCTCCTTTCTCTATGGCTACACCTTC.

This clone has just a few counts. The chain employs TRBV6-2 or TRBV6-3 and TRBJ2-7; 8 nucleotides line up with TRBD1. V lost 2 bases and J lost 6; bases outside the gene matches: 3. Germline V gene data show CDR1 as MNHEY and CDR2 as SVGEGT. This CDR3 spans 13 amino acids. CDR3 bases: TGTGCCAGCAGTTACATGGACAGGGTCGAGCAGTACTTC. It encodes CASSYMDRVEQYF.

The genes are TRBV19 and TRBJ2-7; 8 positions agree with TRBD1. The CDR3 has 12 residues. The V segment lost 7 bases and the J segment 6 bases; nucleotides outside the gene matches: 5. Germline lookup yields CDR1 LNHDA and CDR2 SQIVND (reference sequence). The chain's CDR3 is CASKGQGAEQYF. The CDR3 nucleotides are TGTGCCAGTAAGGGGCAGGGGGCCGAGCAGTACTTC.

The V call is TRBV29-1, the J call TRBJ2-7; no clear D gene. From germline, CDR1 is SQVTM and CDR2 ANQGSEA. The V gene lost 5 bases and the J gene lost 6 bases, with 17 bases spanning the gap. The CDR3 has 13 amino acids. The DNA for the CDR3 is TGCAGCGTTTATAGCACCTCTCTAGGCGAGCAGTACTTC. Residues: CSVYSTSLGEQYF.

The V call is TRBV5-1, the J call TRBJ2-4, with a tentative D call TRBD1 (6 bases). The V end was cut by 5 bases, the J end by 2 bases, with 17 bases between. CDR1 SGHRS and CDR2 YFSETQ come from the germline V gene. This CDR3 is built from 16 residues. Written as DNA, the CDR3 is TGCGCCAGCAGTTTCGCAGGGGATGGGTCCAAAAACATTCAGTACTTC. Its translation is CASSFAGDGSKNIQYF.

This clone was detected once. The chain uses TRBV7-2 and TRBJ2-5, with D possibly TRBD1 on 6 matching bases. Trimming stripped 5 bases from V and 9 bases from J, with 16 bases between. This CDR3 spans 13 amino acids. CDR1 SGHTA and CDR2 FQGNSA come from the germline V gene. The CDR3 here is CASSPQGHGAQYF. The CDR3 DNA is TGTGCCAGCAGCCCCCAGGGGCATGGGGCCCAGTACTTC.